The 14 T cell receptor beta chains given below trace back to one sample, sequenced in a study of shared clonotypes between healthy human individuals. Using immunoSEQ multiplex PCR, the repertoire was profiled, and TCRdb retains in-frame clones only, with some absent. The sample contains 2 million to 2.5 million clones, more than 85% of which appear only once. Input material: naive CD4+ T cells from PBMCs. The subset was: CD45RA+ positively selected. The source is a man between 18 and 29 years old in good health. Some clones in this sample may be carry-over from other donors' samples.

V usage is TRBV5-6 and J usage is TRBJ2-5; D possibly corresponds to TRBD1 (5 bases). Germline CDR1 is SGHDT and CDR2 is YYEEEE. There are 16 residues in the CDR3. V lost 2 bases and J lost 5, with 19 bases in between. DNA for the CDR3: TGTGCCAGCAGCTTTGACAGACTCTCCTCCCGGGAGACCCAGTACTTC. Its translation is CASSFDRLSSRETQYF.

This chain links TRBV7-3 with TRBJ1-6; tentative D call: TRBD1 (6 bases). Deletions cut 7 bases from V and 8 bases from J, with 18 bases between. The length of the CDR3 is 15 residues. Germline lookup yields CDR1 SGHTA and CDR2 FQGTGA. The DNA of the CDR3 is TGTGCCAGCATTAATACAGGGCTCGGATATTCACCCCTCCACTTT. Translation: CASINTGLGYSPLHF.

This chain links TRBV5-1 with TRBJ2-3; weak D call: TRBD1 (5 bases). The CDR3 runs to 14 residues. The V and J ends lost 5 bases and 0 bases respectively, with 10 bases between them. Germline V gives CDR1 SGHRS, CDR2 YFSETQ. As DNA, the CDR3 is TGCGCCAGCAGGACAAGACAGAGCACAGATACGCAGTATTTT. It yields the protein CASRTRQSTDTQYF.

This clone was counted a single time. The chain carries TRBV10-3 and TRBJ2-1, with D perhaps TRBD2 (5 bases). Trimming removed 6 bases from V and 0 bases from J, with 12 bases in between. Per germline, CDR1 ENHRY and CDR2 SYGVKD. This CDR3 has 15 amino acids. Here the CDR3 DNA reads TGTGCCATCAGGAAGGTGGGGAGCTCCTACAATGAGCAGTTCTTC. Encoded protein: CAIRKVGSSYNEQFF.

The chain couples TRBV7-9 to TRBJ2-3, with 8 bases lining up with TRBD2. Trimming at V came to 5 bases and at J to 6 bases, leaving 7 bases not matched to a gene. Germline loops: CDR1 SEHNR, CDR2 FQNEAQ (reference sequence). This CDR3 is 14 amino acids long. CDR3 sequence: CASSIGLAGDTQYF. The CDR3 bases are TGTGCCAGCAGCATAGGACTAGCAGGCGATACGCAGTATTTT.

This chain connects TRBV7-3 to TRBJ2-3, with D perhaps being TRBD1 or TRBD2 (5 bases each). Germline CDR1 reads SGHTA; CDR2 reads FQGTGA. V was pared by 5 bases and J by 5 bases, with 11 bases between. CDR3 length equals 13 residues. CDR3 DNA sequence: TGTGCCAGCAGCCGGGACCCCCAAGATACGCAGTATTTT. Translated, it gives CASSRDPQDTQYF.

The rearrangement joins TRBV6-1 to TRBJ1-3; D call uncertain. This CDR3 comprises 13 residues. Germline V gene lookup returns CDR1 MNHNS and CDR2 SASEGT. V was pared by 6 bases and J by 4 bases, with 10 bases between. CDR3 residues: CASSETIGNTIYF. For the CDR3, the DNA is TGTGCCAGCAGCGAGACAATCGGAAACACCATATATTTT.

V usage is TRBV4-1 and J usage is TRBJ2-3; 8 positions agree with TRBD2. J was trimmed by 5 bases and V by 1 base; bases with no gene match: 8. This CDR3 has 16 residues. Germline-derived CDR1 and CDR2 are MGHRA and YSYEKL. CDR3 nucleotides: TGCGCCAGCAGCCAAGTGTGGGGTCTAGCGGGAGATACGCAGTATTTT. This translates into CASSQVWGLAGDTQYF.

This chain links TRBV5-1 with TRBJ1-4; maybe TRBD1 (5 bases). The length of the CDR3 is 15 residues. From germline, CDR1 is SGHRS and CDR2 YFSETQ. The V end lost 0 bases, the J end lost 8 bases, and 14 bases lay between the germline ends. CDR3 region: CASSLEGARAEKLFF. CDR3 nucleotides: TGCGCCAGCAGCTTGGAGGGCGCCAGGGCCGAAAAACTGTTTTTT. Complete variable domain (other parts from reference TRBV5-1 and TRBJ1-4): KAGVTQTPRYLIKTRGQQVTLSCSPISGHRSVSWYQQTPGQGLQFLFEYFSETQRNKGNFPGRFSGRQFSNSRSEMNVSTLELGDSALYLCASSLEGARAEKLFFGSGTQLSVL.

CDR3 in DNA: TGCAGCGTTGTGGACAGGGGTGGGGACCGGAGCTATGGCTACACCTTC. The encoded protein is CSVVDRGGDRSYGYTF. The chain is built from TRBV29-1 and TRBJ1-2; 9 bases are a match to TRBD1. Per the germline V gene, CDR1 is SQVTM and CDR2 is ANQGSEA. J lost 4 bases, V lost 4 bases, and 13 bases had no gene match. This CDR3 region has 16 residues.

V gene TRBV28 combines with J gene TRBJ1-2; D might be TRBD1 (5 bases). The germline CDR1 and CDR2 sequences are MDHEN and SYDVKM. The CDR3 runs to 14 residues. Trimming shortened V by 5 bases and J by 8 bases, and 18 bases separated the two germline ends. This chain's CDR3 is CASSLDTGIRGYTF. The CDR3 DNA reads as TGTGCCAGCAGTCTCGACACAGGAATACGGGGCTACACCTTC.

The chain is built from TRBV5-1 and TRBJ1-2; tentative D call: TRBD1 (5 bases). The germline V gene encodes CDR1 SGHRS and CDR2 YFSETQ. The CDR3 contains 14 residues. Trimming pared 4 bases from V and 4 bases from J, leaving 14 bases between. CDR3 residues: CASSPPGRAYGYTF. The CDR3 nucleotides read TGCGCCAGCAGCCCCCCGGGGCGAGCCTATGGCTACACCTTC.

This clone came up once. The CDR3 region has the DNA TGTGCCAGCAGTTCCACTTACTCCTACGAGCAGTACTTC. It is translated as CASSSTYSYEQYF. The rearrangement joins TRBV28 to TRBJ2-7; unclear D gene. V was cut by 4 bases and J by 0 bases, with 7 bases left in between. Germline-derived CDR1 and CDR2 are MDHEN and SYDVKM. The CDR3 consists of 13 residues.

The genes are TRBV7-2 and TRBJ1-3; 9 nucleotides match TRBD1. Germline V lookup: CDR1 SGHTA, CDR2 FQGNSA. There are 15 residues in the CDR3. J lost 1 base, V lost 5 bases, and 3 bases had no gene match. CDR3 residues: CASSTDRGSGNTIYF. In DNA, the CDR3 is TGTGCCAGCAGCACGGACAGGGGTTCTGGAAACACCATATATTTT. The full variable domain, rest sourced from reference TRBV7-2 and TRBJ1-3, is GAGVSQSPSNKVTEKGKDVELRCDPISGHTALYWYRQSLGQGLEFLIYFQGNSAPDKSGLPSDRFSAERTGGSVSTLTIQRTQQEDSAVYLCASSTDRGSGNTIYFGEGSWLTVV.